The subject of this entry is one T cell receptor beta chain. The source of the sample is a study of cytomegalovirus exposure and HLA in healthy donors. Primers for the PCR totalled 60 Vbeta and 13 Jbeta. Profiling relied on immunoSEQ multiplex PCR, and the TCRdb table lists in-frame clones only, not all of them. The data show about 98,000 clones, around 80% seen once. Unmatched junction bases numbered 5, after V lost 0 bases and J lost 7 bases. This CDR3 is built from 15 residues. The germline V gene has CDR1 SGDLS and CDR2 YYNGEE. Sequenced: PBMCs. The chain has TRBV9 and TRBJ1-4; 8 bases are shared with TRBD1. The TCR originated in a man in his forties in good health and CMV-seronegative. CDR3 region: CASSVAGQGPEKLFF. CDR3 nucleotides: TGTGCCAGCAGCGTAGCCGGACAGGGACCTGAAAAACTGTTTTTT.